A selection of T cell receptor beta chains follows, all from one sample in a study of T cell repertoires in cytomegalovirus infection. MiXCR was run by TCRdb on the reads, yielding one entry per CDR3 protein. The sample has about 500,000 distinct CDR3 sequences, roughly 34% seen once; the top ten hold 15% to 20%. For these receptors, no antigen is known. Here the sequenced sample was cultured PBMCs, taken from culture after CMV antigen stimulation. These receptors originate from a human donor in good health (CMV status not recorded). Some clones in this sample may be carry-over from other donors' samples. Both conserved end residues are part of each CDR3. D genes are given only for firm matches. A row's size may be missing; if present it is once, few, many or a size class.

J gene | D gene | V gene | clone size | CDR3 protein | CDR3 DNA
TRBJ1-6 | . | TRBV4-2 | few | CASSQVQRGGSPLHF | TGTGCCAGCAGCCAAGTCCAAAGGGGCGGTTCACCCCTCCACTTT
TRBJ1-2 | . | TRBV6-6 | many | CASTSPLGRSFGYTF | TGTGCCAGCACCTCCCCGCTGGGACGGTCTTTCGGCTACACCTTC
TRBJ1-3 | . | TRBV19 | few | CASRHGGSGNTIYF | TGTGCCAGTAGGCACGGCGGCTCTGGAAACACCATATATTTT
TRBJ1-5 | . | TRBV19 | . | CASSIRRYNQPQHF | TGTGCCAGTAGTATTCGAAGATACAATCAGCCCCAGCATTTT
TRBJ2-5 | TRBD2 | TRBV10-3 | many | CAISDSRGVQETQYF | TGTGCCATCAGTGATAGCCGGGGGGTCCAAGAGACCCAGTACTTC
TRBJ2-1 | TRBD2 | TRBV7-9 | . | CAGTSGTYNEQFF | TGTGCCGGGACTAGCGGGACCTACAATGAGCAGTTCTTC
TRBJ2-2 | TRBD2 | TRBV19 | . | CASSRQRGANTGELFF | TGTGCCAGTAGTCGCCAGCGGGGCGCGAACACCGGGGAGCTGTTTTTT
TRBJ1-3 | . | TRBV12-3/TRBV12-4 | . | CASSSGQPNTIYF | TGTGCCAGCAGTTCGGGACAACCAAACACCATATATTTT
TRBJ2-1 | . | TRBV5-1 | . | CASRVTGSGGSYNEQFF | TGCGCCAGCAGAGTTACAGGGAGCGGCGGATCCTACAATGAGCAGTTCTTC
TRBJ2-3 | . | TRBV12-3/TRBV12-4 | . | CASSFIRFPDTQYF | TGTGCCAGCAGTTTCATCCGCTTCCCAGATACGCAGTATTTT
TRBJ1-2 | TRBD1 | TRBV4-2 | . | CASREQGSYGYTF | TGTGCCAGCAGGGAACAGGGGAGCTATGGCTACACCTTC
TRBJ2-5 | . | TRBV13 | . | CASSPEAEGDQETQYF | TGTGCCAGCAGCCCCGAGGCGGAGGGGGACCAAGAGACCCAGTACTTC
TRBJ2-3 | TRBD2 | TRBV2 | few | CASLWVAGSRTDTQYF | TGTGCCAGCCTCTGGGTAGCGGGGAGTCGGACAGATACGCAGTATTTT
TRBJ1-1 | TRBD1 | TRBV6-6 | . | CASSKGTGGGMNTEAFF | TGTGCCAGCAGTAAAGGGACAGGGGGCGGCATGAACACTGAAGCTTTCTTT
TRBJ2-7 | . | TRBV4-3 | few | CASSQGFLGDEQYF | TGCGCCAGCAGCCAAGGGTTTCTCGGGGACGAGCAGTACTTC
TRBJ2-1 | TRBD2 | TRBV7-2 | few | CASRVAGGPYNEQFF | TGTGCCAGCAGAGTAGCGGGAGGGCCGTACAATGAGCAGTTCTTC
TRBJ2-2 | . | TRBV29-1 | few | CSVDRAGTGELFF | TGCAGCGTTGACAGGGCGGGGACCGGGGAGCTGTTTTTT
TRBJ2-1 | TRBD2 | TRBV5-6 | . | CASSVVSGSTYNEQFF | TGTGCCAGCAGCGTAGTTAGCGGGAGCACCTACAATGAGCAGTTCTTC
TRBJ2-2 | . | TRBV19 | . | CASSTTDHRTERNTGELFF | TGTGCCAGTAGTACCACTGACCACCGGACAGAGCGGAACACCGGGGAGCTGTTTTTT
TRBJ2-4 | TRBD1 | TRBV7-9 | many | CASSFGQGGKNIQYF | TGTGCCAGCAGCTTCGGACAGGGCGGCAAAAACATTCAGTACTTC
TRBJ2-1 | . | TRBV9 | . | CASSVAPRDEQFF | TGTGCCAGCAGCGTAGCCCCAAGGGATGAGCAGTTCTTC
TRBJ1-1 | . | TRBV11-3 | . | CASSLGGGAEAFF | TGTGCCAGCAGCCTAGGGGGTGGGGCTGAAGCTTTCTTT
TRBJ1-1 | TRBD1 | TRBV27 | . | CASSGQGILNTEAFF | TGTGCCAGCAGCGGACAGGGGATTCTGAACACTGAAGCTTTCTTT
TRBJ2-4 | . | TRBV25-1 | . | CASSEWGRAGKNIQYF | TGTGCCAGCAGTGAATGGGGCAGGGCGGGCAAAAACATTCAGTACTTC
TRBJ1-1 | TRBD1 | TRBV12-3/TRBV12-4 | . | CASREGQGIGEAFF | TGTGCCAGCAGAGAGGGACAGGGGATCGGTGAAGCTTTCTTT
TRBJ1-6 | . | TRBV7-2 | many | CASSPDPGRGSYNSPLHF | TGTGCCAGCAGCCCAGATCCGGGTCGGGGCTCCTATAATTCACCCCTCCACTTT
TRBJ2-5 | TRBD1 | TRBV10-3 | . | CAIRDRVDQETQYF | TGTGCCATCAGGGACAGGGTTGACCAAGAGACCCAGTACTTC
TRBJ2-1 | TRBD1 | TRBV18 | few | CASSPLGTAYNEQFF | TGTGCCAGCTCACCCTTAGGGACAGCCTACAATGAGCAGTTCTTC
TRBJ2-1 | . | TRBV15 | . | CATSTEVAMSSYNEQFF | TGTGCCACCAGCACCGAGGTGGCGATGAGCTCCTACAATGAGCAGTTCTTC
TRBJ2-3 | . | TRBV6-1 | . | CASNQGLPRIAQYF | TGTGCCAGCAATCAAGGCCTTCCTAGGATCGCGCAGTATTTT
TRBJ1-1 | . | TRBV19 | few | CASSILTTAFF | TGTGCCAGTAGTATTCTAACGACAGCTTTCTTT
TRBJ1-2 | . | TRBV20-1 | few | CSARDIGDYGYTF | TGCAGTGCTAGAGATATAGGTGACTATGGCTACACCTTC
TRBJ2-5 | . | TRBV24-1 | few | CATSDLAAGARETQYF | TGTGCCACCAGTGATTTGGCCGCGGGGGCGCGGGAGACCCAGTACTTC
TRBJ1-2 | . | TRBV7-2 | . | CASSLEYEYGYTF | TGTGCCAGCAGCTTAGAATACGAGTATGGCTACACCTTC
TRBJ1-5 | . | TRBV6-1 | once | CASTFSDRQPQHF | TGTGCCAGCACGTTTTCGGATCGGCAGCCCCAGCATTTT
TRBJ2-2 | TRBD2 | TRBV28 | few | CASSLIPAGGPSNTGELFF | TGTGCCAGCAGTCTAATCCCAGCGGGAGGGCCCTCGAACACCGGGGAGCTGTTTTTT
TRBJ2-2 | TRBD2 | TRBV11-2 | few | CASSSSGRANTGELFF | TGTGCCAGCAGCTCTAGCGGGAGGGCGAACACCGGGGAGCTGTTTTTT
TRBJ2-7 | . | TRBV11-2 | . | CASSLYLTATSYEQYF | TGTGCCAGCAGCTTATATTTGACAGCGACCTCCTACGAGCAGTACTTC
TRBJ2-3 | TRBD2 | TRBV24-1 | . | CATSDFTVSGRDTQYF | TGTGCCACCAGTGATTTCACGGTTAGCGGGAGAGATACGCAGTATTTT
TRBJ2-2 | . | TRBV7-9 | . | CASSFTGDTGELFF | TGTGCCAGCAGCTTTACGGGAGACACCGGGGAGCTGTTTTTT
TRBJ2-1 | TRBD2 | TRBV4-2 | few | CASSQDRLAGEGEQFF | TGTGCCAGCAGCCAAGATAGGCTAGCGGGAGAGGGTGAGCAGTTCTTC
TRBJ2-2 | . | TRBV7-6 | . | CASSLVRIGRVAAGELFF | TGTGCCAGCAGCTTAGTAAGGATCGGACGGGTTGCGGCCGGGGAGCTGTTTTTT
TRBJ2-7 | TRBD2 | TRBV19 | . | CASSIRIAGPTSYEQYF | TGTGCCAGTAGTATTCGTATAGCGGGGCCTACCTCCTACGAGCAGTACTTC
TRBJ1-1 | . | TRBV12-3/TRBV12-4 | . | CASTLSGASGFTEAFF | TGTGCCAGCACCCTCTCAGGGGCGTCGGGGTTCACTGAAGCTTTCTTT